This T cell receptor (beta chain) comes out of a study of cytomegalovirus exposure and HLA in healthy donors. The PCR was carried out with 60 Vbeta primers and 13 Jbeta primers. Using immunoSEQ multiplex PCR, the repertoire was profiled, and TCRdb retains in-frame clones only, with some absent. The profile shows about 130,000 clones, around 70% of them singletons. This clone was observed a few times. Deletions cut 6 bases from V and 5 bases from J, with 13 bases between. Germline CDR1 reads MNHEY; CDR2 reads SVGAGI. The CDR3 loop spans 14 amino acids. This chain joins TRBV6-5 and TRBJ2-2, with D perhaps matching TRBD1 (6 bases). The specimen was PBMCs. The sequence was collected from a young man in good health and CMV-seronegative. For the CDR3, the DNA is TGTGCCAGCAGCCCCCAGGGGTTAACCGGGGAGCTGTTTTTT. It encodes CASSPQGLTGELFF.